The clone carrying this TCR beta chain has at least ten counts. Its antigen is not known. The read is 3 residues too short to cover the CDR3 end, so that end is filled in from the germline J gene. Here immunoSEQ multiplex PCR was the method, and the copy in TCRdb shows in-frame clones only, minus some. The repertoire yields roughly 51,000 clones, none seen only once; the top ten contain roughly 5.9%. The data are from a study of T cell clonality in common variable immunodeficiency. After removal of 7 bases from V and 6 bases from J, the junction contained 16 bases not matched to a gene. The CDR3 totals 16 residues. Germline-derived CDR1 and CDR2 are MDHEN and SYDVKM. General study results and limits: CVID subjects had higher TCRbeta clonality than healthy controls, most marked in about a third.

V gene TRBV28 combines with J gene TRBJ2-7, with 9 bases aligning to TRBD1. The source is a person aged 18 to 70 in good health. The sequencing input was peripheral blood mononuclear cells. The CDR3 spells CASKIHWGQGRGEQYF. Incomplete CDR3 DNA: TGTGCCAGCAAGATCCACTGGGGACAGGGTCGCGGCGAG.